A single sample is the source of the 29 T cell receptor beta chains below, sequenced in a study of blood T cell repertoires in COVID-19. Generated by immunoSEQ multiplex PCR, the TCRdb table keeps only in-frame clones and is missing some. The sample lists under 40,000 clones, around 87% occurring once. Sequencing was carried out using peripheral blood. The receptors here all came from a man aged 80 or over with active COVID-19.

V and J are TRBV4-3 and TRBJ1-2; possibly TRBD1 for D (5 bases). The CDR3 length is 18 residues. Trimming removed 3 bases from V and 3 bases from J, with 23 bases in between. Germline values: CDR1 LGHNA, CDR2 YSLEER. This chain's CDR3 is CASSHMNRDSGRDYGYTF. In DNA form, the CDR3 reads TGCGCCAGCAGCCATATGAATAGGGACTCCGGGCGTGACTATGGCTACACCTTC.

This clone was picked up a small number of times. This chain links TRBV10-2 with TRBJ2-7, with 7 bases aligning to TRBD2. V was clipped by 8 bases and J by 2 bases; unmatched bases: 12. Germline V CDR1 and CDR2: WSHSY, SAAADI. The CDR3 is made up of 15 amino acids. CDR3 coding DNA: TGCGCCAGCGGGTGGGGAGCTAGCGGTCCCTACGAGCAGTACTTC. Protein: CASGWGASGPYEQYF.

This clone was detected once. The chain is built from TRBV2 and TRBJ1-2; possibly TRBD1 for D (5 bases). Germline CDR1 reads SNHLY; CDR2 reads FYNNEI. The CDR3 runs 15 residues. Deletions cut 3 bases from V and 6 bases from J, with 17 bases between. The CDR3 reads CASSEFVNDSDGYTF. DNA for the CDR3: TGTGCCAGCAGTGAGTTTGTGAATGACAGCGATGGCTACACCTTC.

The chain has TRBV4-3 and TRBJ2-1, with 7 bases identical to TRBD2. V dropped 0 bases and J dropped 1; count of bases not matched to a gene: 6. The germline CDR1 and CDR2 sequences are LGHNA and YSLEER. This CDR3 comprises 17 residues. The CDR3 DNA reads TGCGCCAGCAGCCAAGATCTAGCGGAGATTTCCTACAATGAGCAGTTCTTC. It specifies CASSQDLAEISYNEQFF.

The chain couples TRBV27 to TRBJ2-6; D might be TRBD1 (6 bases). CDR1 MNHEY and CDR2 SMNVEV come from the germline V gene (reference sequence). The CDR3 consists of 18 residues. The V end lost 5 bases, the J end lost 0 bases, and 17 bases lay between the germline ends. The CDR3 loop is CASSPFRTAFSGANVLTF. The CDR3 coding sequence is TGTGCCAGCAGTCCATTTCGGACAGCCTTCTCTGGGGCCAACGTCCTGACTTTC.

This rearrangement joins TRBV3-1 (or the pseudogene TRBV3-2) to TRBJ2-5, with TRBD2 identical over 10 bases. The V segment lost 2 bases and the J segment 11 bases; nucleotides outside the gene matches: 14. In germline, CDR1 is LGHDT, CDR2 YNNKEL (reference sequence). The CDR3 runs 16 residues. CDR3: CASSQPITSGTPSQYF. CDR3 sequence (DNA): TGTGCCAGCAGCCAACCTATCACTAGCGGGACCCCATCTCAGTACTTC.

The chain combines TRBV5-8 with TRBJ2-3; no clear D gene. Trimming took 5 bases from V and 2 from J, leaving 9 bases between them. CDR1 is SGHTS and CDR2 is YDEGEE in the germline V gene. CDR3 length: 13 amino acids. The CDR3 protein is CASSFYVTDTQYF. The CDR3 DNA is TGTGCCAGCAGTTTTTATGTCACAGATACGCAGTATTTT.

The chain joins TRBV6-5 to TRBJ2-5; D possibly corresponds to TRBD2 (6 bases). The CDR3 has 14 residues. Trimming shortened V by 5 bases and J by 4 bases, and 14 bases separated the two germline ends. Germline CDR1 reads MNHEY; CDR2 reads SVGAGI. The CDR3 reads CASSRLGGSETQYF. The CDR3 DNA reads TGTGCCAGCAGTCGCCTTGGAGGGTCAGAGACCCAGTACTTC.

This clone was counted once. The rearrangement uses TRBV19 and TRBJ2-2, with 12 nucleotides matching TRBD1. Germline values: CDR1 LNHDA, CDR2 SQIVND (reference sequence). V shed 3 bases, J shed 7 bases, and the junction held 3 bases outside the gene matches. The CDR3 covers 15 residues. The CDR3 loop is CASSMGQGAGGELFF. The CDR3 DNA reads TGTGCCAGTAGTATGGGACAGGGGGCTGGCGGGGAGCTGTTTTTT.

The chain joins TRBV7-9 to TRBJ2-2; possibly TRBD1 for D (6 bases). Germline CDR1 is SEHNR and CDR2 is FQNEAQ (reference sequence). This CDR3 has 15 residues. V lost 4 bases and J lost 6, with 15 bases in between. Here the CDR3 reads CASSSEFRGAGELFF. DNA of the CDR3: TGTGCCAGCAGCTCCGAGTTCAGGGGAGCCGGGGAGCTGTTTTTT.

The V and J genes are TRBV28 and TRBJ2-1, with D possibly matching TRBD2 (6 bases). The CDR3 has 14 amino acids. The germline gives CDR1 MDHEN, CDR2 SYDVKM. Deletions cut 10 bases from V and 4 bases from J, with 17 bases between. The CDR3 DNA is TGTGCCACCCTGGGACTGCCGAGTTACAATGAGCAGTTCTTC. Its protein product is CATLGLPSYNEQFF. Full variable domain (missing parts from reference TRBV28 and TRBJ2-1): DVKVTQSSRYLVKRTGEKVFLECVQDMDHENMFWYRQDPGLGLRLIYFSYDVKMKEKGDIPEGYSVSREKKERFSLILESASTNQTSMYLCATLGLPSYNEQFFGPGTRLTVL.

The CDR3 DNA reads TGTGCCAGCCACGCAGGGAACTCCTATAATTCACCCCTCCACTTT. As protein: CASHAGNSYNSPLHF. This chain uses TRBV27 with TRBJ1-6; tentative D call: TRBD1 (5 bases). This CDR3 is 15 amino acids long. CDR1 is MNHEY, CDR2 SMNVEV, per germline (reference sequence). Trimming pared 8 bases from V and 0 bases from J, leaving 11 bases between.

The chain recombines TRBV5-1 with TRBJ1-1; D is undetermined. CDR1 is SGHRS, CDR2 YFSETQ, per germline. The CDR3 contains 11 residues. Trimming pared 3 bases from V and 8 bases from J, leaving 8 bases between. Here the CDR3 DNA reads TGCGCCAGCAGCTCCGGGATCGAAGCTTTCTTT. It codes for CASSSGIEAFF.

V gene TRBV3-1 (or the pseudogene TRBV3-2) combines with J gene TRBJ1-2; tentatively, D is TRBD1 (6 bases). This CDR3 comprises 15 residues. The V end was cut by 4 bases, the J end by 2 bases, with 14 bases between. The germline V gene has CDR1 LGHDT and CDR2 YNNKEL (reference sequence). This chain's CDR3 is CASSPRGQGNYGYTF. The CDR3 region has the DNA TGTGCCAGCAGCCCTCGGGGTCAGGGGAACTATGGCTACACCTTC.

The gene calls are TRBV24-1 and TRBJ1-2; no reliable D call. This CDR3 has 14 amino acids. Trimming took 9 bases from V and 3 from J, leaving 16 bases between them. CDR1 is KGHDR and CDR2 is SFDVKD in the germline V gene. The CDR3 DNA sequence: TGTGCCACCCGCCCCGGAGGCGCGGACTATGGCTACACCTTC. Translated: CATRPGGADYGYTF.

The chain carries TRBV5-1 and TRBJ2-1, with 12 bases lining up with TRBD2. J gave up 6 bases and V 1 base, and 2 bases lay outside the gene matches. Germline V CDR1 and CDR2: SGHRS, YFSETQ. This CDR3 region has 15 residues. Here the CDR3 reads CASSLLLAGGNEQFF. The CDR3 region has the DNA TGCGCCAGCAGCTTGTTACTAGCGGGGGGCAATGAGCAGTTCTTC. Combining the CDR3 with reference TRBV5-1 and TRBJ2-1 gives the whole variable domain KAGVTQTPRYLIKTRGQQVTLSCSPISGHRSVSWYQQTPGQGLQFLFEYFSETQRNKGNFPGRFSGRQFSNSRSEMNVSTLELGDSALYLCASSLLLAGGNEQFFGPGTRLTVL.

V gene TRBV27 combines with J gene TRBJ1-5; 10 bases agree with TRBD1. The CDR3 extends over 17 amino acids. Trimming removed 3 bases from V and 6 bases from J; junction bases left unmatched: 11. The germline gives CDR1 MNHEY, CDR2 SMNVEV (reference sequence). The CDR3 is CASSFSPAGTGVQPQHF. CDR3 in DNA: TGTGCCAGCAGTTTCTCACCGGCGGGGACAGGGGTTCAGCCCCAGCATTTT.

The chain is built from TRBV6-5 and TRBJ2-7, with TRBD2 as a possible D gene (5 bases). Trimming cost V 5 bases and J 2 bases, with 7 bases left between them. This CDR3 is built from 12 residues. CDR1 and CDR2 (germline): MNHEY, SVGAGI. The CDR3 sequence: CASSPGAYEQYF. DNA of the CDR3: TGTGCCAGCAGTCCCGGGGCCTACGAGCAGTACTTC.

Notes on this clone: A read error may account for a junction end that differs from germline. This rearrangement joins TRBV7-2 to TRBJ2-1; the match to TRBD2 covers 7 bases. The germline V gene encodes CDR1 SGHTA and CDR2 FQGNSA. The CDR3 has 13 residues. CDR3 protein: CASSFAGTTLPVF. The CDR3 DNA follows: TGTGCCAGCAGCTTCGCCGGGACTACGTTGCCGGTCTTC.

Only one count was recorded for this clone. This chain uses TRBV9 with TRBJ1-4; no clear D gene. The V gene's germline CDR1 is SGDLS and CDR2 YYNGEE. Trimming removed 2 bases at V and 8 bases at J, with 10 bases between. The CDR3 runs to 13 residues. Written as DNA, the CDR3 is TGTGCCAGCAGCGTGGACGGAGGCGAAAAACTGTTTTTT. Translating gives CASSVDGGEKLFF.

The J gene is TRBJ2-1, the V gene TRBV7-2; 9 nucleotides agree with TRBD2. Germline CDR1 SGHTA, CDR2 FQGNSA. The V segment lost 3 bases and the J segment 4 bases; nucleotides outside the gene matches: 4. The CDR3 is 15 residues long. The CDR3 bases are TGTGCCAGCAGCTTGGGTAGCGGGAGTTACAATGAGCAGTTCTTC. Its translation is CASSLGSGSYNEQFF.

This chain connects TRBV10-3 to TRBJ2-5; 9 bases fit TRBD1. Germline V gives CDR1 ENHRY, CDR2 SYGVKD. The CDR3 spans 14 residues. The V segment lost 4 bases and the J segment 5 bases; nucleotides outside the gene matches: 5. CDR3 bases: TGTGCCATCAGTGGTACAGGGGGCCGGGAGACCCAGTACTTC. This codes for CAISGTGGRETQYF.

The genes are TRBV10-3 and TRBJ1-1; D remains unclear. Germline CDR1 is ENHRY and CDR2 is SYGVKD. Trimming shortened V by 5 bases and J by 3 bases, and 4 bases separated the two germline ends. The length of the CDR3 is 11 residues. The DNA of the CDR3 is TGTGCCATCAGTTCCGACACTGAAGCTTTCTTT. It translates to CAISSDTEAFF.

The rearrangement joins TRBV15 to TRBJ2-1; tentatively, D is TRBD2 (5 bases). CDR1 and CDR2 from the germline V gene are LNHNV and YYDKDF (reference sequence). V dropped 4 bases and J dropped 3 bases, with 10 bases sitting between them. CDR3 length equals 14 residues. The CDR3 nucleotides read TGTGCCACCAGCAAGGACTCCTACTACAATGAGCAGTTCTTC. The encoded protein is CATSKDSYYNEQFF. The full variable domain, its missing parts supplied by reference TRBV15 and TRBJ2-1, is DAMVIQNPRYQVTQFGKPVTLSCSQTLNHNVMYWYQQKSSQAPKLLFHYYDKDFNNEADTPDNFQSRRPNTSFCFLDIRSPGLGDTAMYLCATSKDSYYNEQFFGPGTRLTVL.

CDR3: CAWSVRGGAGGREQYF. The CDR3 DNA reads TGTGCCTGGAGTGTGAGAGGAGGGGCGGGAGGTCGGGAGCAGTACTTC. The chain has TRBV30 and TRBJ2-7, with 8 positions matching TRBD2. The germline V gene encodes CDR1 GTSNPN and CDR2 SVGIG (reference sequence). Trimming removed 0 bases from V and 7 bases from J; junction bases left unmatched: 14. The CDR3 has 16 amino acids. Full variable domain (remainder filled in from reference TRBV30 and TRBJ2-7): SQTIHQWPATLVQPVGSPLSLECTVEGTSNPNLYWYRQAAGRGLQLLFYSVGIGQISSEVPQNLSASRPQDRQFILSSKKLLLSDSGFYLCAWSVRGGAGGREQYFGPGTRLTVT.

The chain carries TRBV2 and TRBJ1-3; D not certain. Germline loops: CDR1 SNHLY, CDR2 FYNNEI. There are 15 residues in the CDR3. Between the trimmed V and J ends, which lost 4 bases and 0 bases, there was a span of 10 bases. CDR3: CASSASRNSGNTIYF. The CDR3 DNA sequence: TGTGCCAGCAGTGCAAGCAGGAACTCTGGAAACACCATATATTTT.

Written as DNA, the CDR3 is TGTGCCAGCAGTGCGGGGTTCACTCTCTCTGGGGCCAACGTCCTGACTTTC. It yields the protein CASSAGFTLSGANVLTF. The chain uses TRBV6-1 and TRBJ2-6, with a tentative D call TRBD2 (5 bases). V lost 4 bases to trimming and J lost 0 bases, with 13 bases between them. CDR3 length equals 17 residues. Germline loops: CDR1 MNHNS, CDR2 SASEGT.

The chain joins TRBV19 to TRBJ2-7, with a tentative D call TRBD2 (7 bases). This CDR3 region has 15 residues. V was shortened by 4 bases and J by 3 bases, with 16 bases between the two germline ends. Germline V gene data show CDR1 as LNHDA and CDR2 as SQIVND (reference sequence). This CDR3 reads CASSTQGGGLYEQYF. The CDR3 bases are TGTGCCAGTAGTACCCAGGGAGGGGGACTCTACGAGCAGTACTTC.

This chain joins TRBV20-1 and TRBJ1-5, with D perhaps matching TRBD1 (6 bases). Germline-derived CDR1 and CDR2 are DFQATT and SNEGSKA (reference sequence). V was shortened by 3 bases and J by 6 bases, with 9 bases between the two germline ends. The CDR3 totals 12 residues. The CDR3 protein is CSASRGTQPQHF. The CDR3 DNA reads TGCAGTGCTAGTAGGGGGACTCAGCCCCAGCATTTT.